These 12 T cell receptor beta chains were sequenced from one sample in a study of blood T cell repertoires in COVID-19. Using immunoSEQ multiplex PCR, the repertoire was profiled, and TCRdb retains in-frame clones only, with some absent. This sample yields about 60,000 clones, of which about four fifths are seen a single time; approximately 7.7% belongs to the top ten. The source material was peripheral blood. All receptors come from a woman over 75 with acute or convalescent COVID-19.

The chain recombines TRBV3-1 (or the pseudogene TRBV3-2) with TRBJ2-5; D is unresolved. The CDR3 is 15 residues long. Per germline, CDR1 LGHDT and CDR2 YNNKEL (reference sequence). Trimming pared 4 bases from V and 2 bases from J, leaving 14 bases between. The CDR3 protein is CASSRPNERQETQYF. CDR3 nucleotides: TGTGCCAGCAGCCGCCCCAACGAGAGGCAAGAGACCCAGTACTTC.

This chain uses TRBV18 with TRBJ2-3, with 9 bases matching TRBD1. Germline lookup yields CDR1 KGHSH and CDR2 LQKENI. There are 17 residues in the CDR3. V trimming: 3 bases; J trimming: 4 bases; junction bases outside the gene matches: 11. The CDR3 protein is CASSPLGTGGGSDTQYF. CDR3 sequence (DNA): TGTGCCAGCTCACCTTTGGGAACAGGGGGCGGATCAGATACGCAGTATTTT.

J is TRBJ2-4 and V is TRBV29-1; 7 bases line up with TRBD1. There are 14 residues in the CDR3. The ends lost 2 bases at V and 0 bases at J; junction bases unmatched: 1. The germline V gene has CDR1 SQVTM and CDR2 ANQGSEA. CDR3 region: CSVEWDRAKNIQYF. CDR3 DNA: TGCAGCGTTGAATGGGACAGAGCCAAAAACATTCAGTACTTC.

The rearrangement uses TRBV2 and TRBJ2-1, with a weak D call TRBD2 (6 bases). The CDR3 runs 16 residues. CDR1 is SNHLY, CDR2 FYNNEI, per germline. V lost 3 bases, J lost 3 bases, and 15 bases lay in between. The CDR3 is CASSDLSAGNYNEQFF. As DNA, the CDR3 is TGTGCCAGCAGTGATTTGTCTGCGGGAAACTACAATGAGCAGTTCTTC.

The chain recombines TRBV4-1 with TRBJ2-5; a possible D gene is TRBD2 (7 bases). The germline V gene encodes CDR1 MGHRA and CDR2 YSYEKL. V was shortened by 1 base and J by 2 bases, with 14 bases between the two germline ends. The CDR3 is made up of 16 amino acids. The CDR3 loop is CASSQVGGGLQETQYF. The CDR3 region has the DNA TGCGCCAGCAGCCAAGTAGGGGGGGGACTTCAAGAGACCCAGTACTTC.

The chain couples TRBV29-1 to TRBJ2-7; a weak D match, TRBD2 (5 bases). Germline assignment: CDR1 SQVTM and CDR2 ANQGSEA. This CDR3 region has 13 residues. V was pared by 5 bases and J by 1 base, with 12 bases between. In DNA, the CDR3 is TGCAGCGTTCGGGGATCTCAGTCCTACGAGCAGTACTTC. The encoded protein is CSVRGSQSYEQYF.

CDR3 coding DNA: TGTGCCAGTAGTATTGTGGCAGGGGCTAATCAGCCCCAGCATTTT. Its translation: CASSIVAGANQPQHF. This chain connects TRBV19 to TRBJ1-5; perhaps TRBD1 as D (6 bases). CDR3 length: 15 amino acids. The germline V and J ends were trimmed by 3 bases and 4 bases, with 13 bases remaining between them. Per the germline V gene, CDR1 is LNHDA and CDR2 is SQIVND (reference sequence).

This chain uses TRBV18 with TRBJ2-2; TRBD2 is a possible D gene (6 bases). V lost 3 bases and J lost 6, with 17 bases in between. CDR1 and CDR2 (germline): KGHSH, LQKENI. The length of the CDR3 is 16 residues. In DNA form, the CDR3 reads TGTGCCAGCTCACCGGAGGGCAGAAGTAGTCCCGGGGAGCTGTTTTTT. Protein product: CASSPEGRSSPGELFF.

The chain is built from TRBV7-2 and TRBJ2-7, with 7 bases identical to TRBD2. Germline CDR1 SGHTA, CDR2 FQGNSA. V shed 4 bases, J shed 3 bases, and the junction held 0 bases outside the gene matches. The length of the CDR3 is 12 residues. CDR3 DNA: TGTGCCAGCAGCTGGGACTACTACGAGCAGTACTTC. It encodes CASSWDYYEQYF.

The rearrangement links TRBV28 to TRBJ2-3, with 11 nucleotides matching TRBD1. The germline V gene has CDR1 MDHEN and CDR2 SYDVKM. The CDR3 runs to 18 residues. Trimming took 5 bases from V and 2 from J; bases not matched to a gene: 12. This chain's CDR3 is CASSPLGQGAIDTDTQYF. CDR3 bases: TGTGCCAGCAGTCCCCTCGGACAGGGGGCGATTGACACAGATACGCAGTATTTT.

This chain uses TRBV25-1 with TRBJ1-4; the D gene is possibly TRBD1 (6 bases). V was clipped by 1 base and J by 8 bases, with 11 bases between them. CDR3 length: 14 residues. Looked up from germline, CDR1 is MGHDK and CDR2 is SYGVNS. The DNA for the CDR3 is TGTGCCAGCAGTGAATCAGGGGTAGGGGAAAAACTGTTTTTT. This sequence encodes CASSESGVGEKLFF.

The V gene is TRBV11-2, the J gene TRBJ2-7, with D unresolved. The CDR3 has 13 amino acids. CDR1 and CDR2 from the germline V gene are SGHAT and FQNNGV. V gave up 6 bases and J gave up 2 bases, with 11 bases separating them. CDR3 loop: CASSPVRTYEQYF. The DNA of the CDR3 is TGTGCCAGCAGTCCGGTCAGGACCTACGAGCAGTACTTC.